The clone carrying this T cell receptor (beta chain) has just a few counts. The data were obtained in a study of blood T cell repertoires in COVID-19. Across the study: COVID-19 samples, acute and convalescent, were from the United States, Italy and Spain. The analysed material was cDNA or gDNA that came from T cells, B-cell-depleted T cells, or PBMCs.

The CDR3 runs 16 residues. CDR1 and CDR2 from the germline V gene are SGDLS and YYNGEE. The V end was cut by 0 bases, the J end by 2 bases, with 14 bases between. Original data processing: By means of reference gene primer amplification, nucleated cell counts were estimated. Measured with immunoSEQ multiplex PCR; TCRdb has only the in-frame clones, and not every one. V, J and clone size reflect that table, while D and trimming were determined from the DNA. The sample has just over 45,000 clones, around 87% seen once. This clonotype originated in a human donor in a cohort sampled during active COVID-19. The sequenced sample was peripheral blood. V is TRBV9 and J is TRBJ2-5; possible D gene TRBD1, 5 bases. The CDR3, as DNA: TGTGCCAGCAGCGTAGAGCCGAGCAGGGCTCAAGAGACCCAGTACTTC. It codes for CASSVEPSRAQETQYF. Supplemented by reference TRBV9 and TRBJ2-5, the full variable domain reads DSGVTQTPKHLITATGQRVTLRCSPRSGDLSVYWYQQSLDQGLQFLIQYYNGEERAKGNILERFSAQQFPDLHSELNLSSLELGDSALYFCASSVEPSRAQETQYFGPGTRLLVL.